The 9 T cell receptor beta chains below all came from one sample that was sequenced in a study of blood T cell repertoires in COVID-19. Only in-frame clones appear in the TCRdb table, and some are missing; sequencing was by immunoSEQ multiplex PCR. Found here are roughly 200,000 clones, roughly 87% of them singletons; the top ten hold under 3%. Sequencing was carried out using PBMCs or T cells enriched from blood (not recorded which). These receptors came from a woman aged 40 to 50 with acute COVID-19.

The chain joins TRBV24-1 to TRBJ2-5, with TRBD1 matching over 9 bases. The CDR3 runs 16 residues. The trim removed 5 bases at V and 5 bases at J, leaving 11 bases unmatched. CDR1 and CDR2 (germline): KGHDR, SFDVKD. The CDR3 region is CATSGYRGPSRETQYF. The CDR3 nucleotides are TGTGCCACCAGTGGTTACAGGGGGCCGAGTAGGGAGACCCAGTACTTC.

V usage is TRBV29-1 and J usage is TRBJ2-3; 7 nucleotides match TRBD2. CDR3 size: 12 residues. J gave up 4 bases and V 6 bases, and 4 bases lay outside the gene matches. The germline V gene has CDR1 SQVTM and CDR2 ANQGSEA. CDR3 sequence reads: CSVDREADTQYF. CDR3 nucleotides: TGCAGCGTAGACCGGGAGGCAGATACGCAGTATTTT.

The gene calls are TRBV6-5 and TRBJ2-7, with 12 nucleotides matching TRBD2. J gave up 5 bases and V 7 bases, and 6 bases lay outside the gene matches. The CDR3 totals 14 residues. Germline V gene data show CDR1 as MNHEY and CDR2 as SVGAGI. The CDR3 spells CASKRLAGADEQYF. CDR3 in DNA: TGTGCCAGCAAGCGACTAGCGGGGGCCGACGAGCAGTACTTC.

V usage is TRBV4-3 and J usage is TRBJ2-3; D is perhaps TRBD1 (6 bases). The CDR3 loop spans 15 amino acids. Trimming left V 3 bases short and J 0 bases short, with 10 bases between. Looked up from germline, CDR1 is LGHNA and CDR2 is YSLEER. The CDR3 reads CASSHNRASTDTQYF. Here the CDR3 DNA reads TGCGCCAGCAGCCACAACAGGGCCAGCACAGATACGCAGTATTTT.

This clone appeared once. The rearrangement uses TRBV5-1 and TRBJ2-2, with D possibly TRBD2 on 6 matching bases. The germline V and J ends were trimmed by 0 bases and 4 bases, with 10 bases remaining between them. CDR3 length: 15 amino acids. Germline assignment: CDR1 SGHRS and CDR2 YFSETQ. The CDR3 sequence is CASSLGLVVTGELFF. The CDR3 DNA follows: TGCGCCAGCAGCTTGGGACTAGTGGTCACCGGGGAGCTGTTTTTT.

This sequence joins TRBV19 and TRBJ1-5, with a possible D match to TRBD1 (5 bases). V shed 8 bases and J shed 4 bases, with 15 bases lying between them. The CDR3 sequence is 14 residues long. The germline V gene has CDR1 LNHDA and CDR2 SQIVND (reference sequence). The chain's CDR3 is CASLAGGANQPQHF. The CDR3 bases are TGTGCCAGTTTAGCGGGAGGGGCGAATCAGCCCCAGCATTTT.

The chain links TRBV2 to TRBJ2-1; 7 positions match TRBD2. The germline V gene has CDR1 SNHLY and CDR2 FYNNEI. The CDR3 consists of 16 residues. The J segment lost 0 bases and the V segment lost 4 bases, leaving 6 bases of the junction unmatched. The CDR3 is CASSAGRGSSYNEQFF. CDR3 sequence (DNA): TGTGCCAGCAGTGCAGGGCGGGGGAGCTCCTACAATGAGCAGTTCTTC.

The chain couples TRBV2 to TRBJ2-7, with a possible D match to TRBD1 (5 bases). There are 11 residues in the CDR3. The germline gives CDR1 SNHLY, CDR2 FYNNEI. V lost 7 bases to trimming and J lost 6 bases, with 10 bases between them. CDR3 sequence reads: CASNQGSEQYF. The CDR3 DNA follows: TGTGCCAGCAACCAGGGCTCCGAGCAGTACTTC. Full variable domain (remainder filled in from reference TRBV2 and TRBJ2-7): EPEVTQTPSHQVTQMGQEVILRCVPISNHLYFYWYRQILGQKVEFLVSFYNNEISEKSEIFDDQFSVERPDGSNFTLKIRSTKLEDSAMYFCASNQGSEQYFGPGTRLTVT.

The V call is TRBV2, the J call TRBJ1-6; weak D call: TRBD1 (6 bases). Trimming removed 4 bases from V and 9 bases from J, with 13 bases in between. The CDR3 is 14 residues long. From germline, CDR1 is SNHLY and CDR2 FYNNEI. The CDR3 bases are TGTGCCAGCAGTGGGACAGCGGGGGGTTCACCCCTCCACTTT. Its protein product is CASSGTAGGSPLHF. The variable domain in full, completed from reference TRBV2 and TRBJ1-6, reads EPEVTQTPSHQVTQMGQEVILRCVPISNHLYFYWYRQILGQKVEFLVSFYNNEISEKSEIFDDQFSVERPDGSNFTLKIRSTKLEDSAMYFCASSGTAGGSPLHFGNGTRLTVT.